This is a list of T cell receptor beta chains from one sample in a study of blood T cell repertoires in COVID-19. Generated by immunoSEQ multiplex PCR, the TCRdb table keeps only in-frame clones and is missing some. The data hold 350,000 to 400,000 clones, with more than 75% observed a single time. Sequencing was done on a sample of PBMCs or T cells enriched from blood (not recorded which). The receptor source for this set is a woman aged 18-30 years who had recovered from COVID-19. Each CDR3 is given with its conserved first and last residue. Fields, in order: V gene, J gene, D gene, clone size, CDR3 protein, CDR3 DNA. D genes are given only for firm matches. Clone sizes are given selectively: once, few, many, or a class where the clone is expanded.

V gene: TRBV30; J gene: TRBJ2-7; D gene: TRBD2; clone size: NA; CDR3 protein: CATRLAGHYEQYF; CDR3 DNA: TGTGCTACTCGACTAGCGGGGCACTACGAGCAGTACTTC
V gene: TRBV7-9; J gene: TRBJ1-5; D gene: NA; clone size: NA; CDR3 protein: CASSLDGRHNQPQHF; CDR3 DNA: TGTGCCAGCAGCTTAGACGGCAGACACAATCAGCCCCAGCATTTT
V gene: TRBV9; J gene: TRBJ2-3; D gene: NA; clone size: NA; CDR3 protein: CASSVYSITDTQYF; CDR3 DNA: TGTGCCAGCAGCGTATACAGCATCACAGATACGCAGTATTTT
V gene: TRBV7-2; J gene: TRBJ1-1; D gene: NA; clone size: once; CDR3 protein: CASSLWLMNTEAFF; CDR3 DNA: TGTGCCAGCAGCCTTTGGCTCATGAACACTGAAGCTTTCTTT
V gene: TRBV28; J gene: TRBJ1-5; D gene: NA; clone size: NA; CDR3 protein: CASSSTGQGNQPQHF; CDR3 DNA: TGTGCCAGCAGTTCCACAGGTCAGGGCAATCAGCCCCAGCATTTT
V gene: TRBV6-4; J gene: TRBJ1-2; D gene: NA; clone size: NA; CDR3 protein: CASSDHPGDRGYTF; CDR3 DNA: TGTGCCAGCAGTGATCACCCCGGAGATCGAGGCTACACCTTC
V gene: TRBV9; J gene: TRBJ1-1; D gene: NA; clone size: NA; CDR3 protein: CASSVGGEGTEAFF; CDR3 DNA: TGTGCCAGCAGCGTCGGGGGGGAGGGCACTGAAGCTTTCTTT
V gene: TRBV7-2; J gene: TRBJ2-3; D gene: TRBD2; clone size: NA; CDR3 protein: CASSLVWQRGGTDTQYF; CDR3 DNA: TGTGCCAGCAGCTTAGTATGGCAGCGGGGGGGCACAGATACGCAGTATTTT
V gene: TRBV9; J gene: TRBJ2-1; D gene: TRBD2; clone size: NA; CDR3 protein: CASSVEGLAGGSYNEQFF; CDR3 DNA: TGTGCCAGCAGCGTAGAGGGACTAGCGGGGGGCTCCTACAATGAGCAGTTCTTC
V gene: TRBV27; J gene: TRBJ2-2; D gene: TRBD2; clone size: NA; CDR3 protein: CASSWGGNTGELFF; CDR3 DNA: TGTGCCAGCAGTTGGGGGGGTAACACCGGGGAGCTGTTTTTT
V gene: TRBV3-1/TRBV3-2; J gene: TRBJ2-3; D gene: TRBD2; clone size: NA; CDR3 protein: CASSRRTSGAGITDTQYF; CDR3 DNA: TGTGCCAGCAGCCGTAGGACTAGCGGGGCAGGGATCACAGATACGCAGTATTTT
V gene: TRBV2; J gene: TRBJ2-2; D gene: TRBD1; clone size: NA; CDR3 protein: CASRPQGYTGELFF; CDR3 DNA: TGTGCCAGCAGACCACAGGGGTACACCGGGGAGCTGTTTTTT
V gene: TRBV6-5; J gene: TRBJ2-3; D gene: TRBD1; clone size: NA; CDR3 protein: CASKTGTGTLGTQYF; CDR3 DNA: TGTGCCAGCAAGACCGGGACAGGTACCTTAGGTACGCAGTATTTT
V gene: TRBV30; J gene: TRBJ2-2; D gene: NA; clone size: NA; CDR3 protein: CAWSLNTGELFF; CDR3 DNA: TGTGCCTGGAGCCTAAACACCGGGGAGCTGTTTTTT
V gene: TRBV19; J gene: TRBJ2-5; D gene: NA; clone size: NA; CDR3 protein: CASSSITGNPMETQYF; CDR3 DNA: TGTGCCAGTAGTTCGATAACAGGGAACCCCATGGAGACCCAGTACTTC
V gene: TRBV10-2; J gene: TRBJ1-5; D gene: NA; clone size: once; CDR3 protein: CASSDGGNQPQHF; CDR3 DNA: TGCGCCAGCAGTGACGGCGGAAATCAGCCCCAGCATTTT
V gene: TRBV6-5; J gene: TRBJ1-2; D gene: TRBD1; clone size: NA; CDR3 protein: CASRRTGQGAWGYTF; CDR3 DNA: TGTGCCAGCAGGCGGACGGGACAGGGGGCGTGGGGCTACACCTTC
V gene: TRBV18; J gene: TRBJ2-4; D gene: NA; clone size: NA; CDR3 protein: CASSPETGKNIQYF; CDR3 DNA: TGTGCCAGCTCACCCGAGACGGGGAAAAACATTCAGTACTTC
V gene: TRBV5-8; J gene: TRBJ2-7; D gene: TRBD1; clone size: NA; CDR3 protein: CASSLGTGPYEQYF; CDR3 DNA: TGTGCCAGCAGCTTGGGGACAGGGCCCTACGAGCAGTACTTC
V gene: TRBV5-1; J gene: TRBJ2-3; D gene: TRBD2; clone size: NA; CDR3 protein: CASSSGLAADTQYF; CDR3 DNA: TGCGCCAGCAGCTCGGGACTAGCCGCAGATACGCAGTATTTT
V gene: TRBV30; J gene: TRBJ2-7; D gene: TRBD2; clone size: NA; CDR3 protein: CAWNPSGDLDEQYF; CDR3 DNA: TGTGCCTGGAACCCTAGCGGGGACCTGGATGAGCAGTACTTC
V gene: TRBV4-1; J gene: TRBJ2-5; D gene: TRBD1; clone size: NA; CDR3 protein: CATNPGTGGAETQYF; CDR3 DNA: TGCGCCACCAATCCCGGGACAGGGGGCGCGGAGACCCAGTACTTC
V gene: TRBV9; J gene: TRBJ1-1; D gene: NA; clone size: NA; CDR3 protein: CASSVGHLNTEAFF; CDR3 DNA: TGTGCCAGCAGCGTAGGACATTTGAACACTGAAGCTTTCTTT
V gene: TRBV4-3; J gene: TRBJ2-7; D gene: TRBD1; clone size: NA; CDR3 protein: CASSQVTGNTYEQYF; CDR3 DNA: TGCGCCAGCAGCCAAGTGACAGGGAACACCTACGAGCAGTACTTC
V gene: TRBV5-1; J gene: TRBJ1-2; D gene: TRBD1; clone size: NA; CDR3 protein: CASSLGTGGNYGYTF; CDR3 DNA: TGCGCCAGCAGCTTGGGGACAGGGGGCAACTATGGCTACACCTTC
V gene: TRBV7-9; J gene: TRBJ2-7; D gene: NA; clone size: NA; CDR3 protein: CASSHKDPGPYEQYF; CDR3 DNA: TGTGCCAGCAGCCACAAGGATCCAGGCCCCTACGAGCAGTACTTC
V gene: TRBV28; J gene: TRBJ1-2; D gene: NA; clone size: NA; CDR3 protein: CASLGPGLIYGYTF; CDR3 DNA: TGTGCCAGCTTGGGGCCAGGTCTCATCTATGGCTACACCTTC
V gene: TRBV6-4; J gene: TRBJ2-1; D gene: TRBD2; clone size: NA; CDR3 protein: CASDLRLAAYNEQFF; CDR3 DNA: TGTGCCAGCGATTTGCGGCTAGCGGCCTACAATGAGCAGTTCTTC
V gene: TRBV30; J gene: TRBJ2-1; D gene: TRBD2; clone size: NA; CDR3 protein: CAWSLRGVSYNEQFF; CDR3 DNA: TGTGCCTGGAGTCTGCGGGGGGTCTCCTACAATGAGCAGTTCTTC
V gene: TRBV9; J gene: TRBJ1-4; D gene: TRBD1; clone size: NA; CDR3 protein: CASSVEQGGKLFF; CDR3 DNA: TGTGCCAGCAGCGTAGAGCAGGGGGGAAAACTGTTTTTT
V gene: TRBV2; J gene: TRBJ1-2; D gene: TRBD1; clone size: once; CDR3 protein: CASGGSGQGAQIYGYTF; CDR3 DNA: TGTGCCAGCGGGGGCTCGGGGCAGGGGGCGCAGATCTATGGCTACACCTTC
V gene: TRBV28; J gene: TRBJ1-2; D gene: TRBD1; clone size: NA; CDR3 protein: CASSNTGAGYGYTF; CDR3 DNA: TGTGCCAGCAGCAATACAGGGGCGGGCTATGGCTACACCTTC
V gene: TRBV2; J gene: TRBJ2-7; D gene: NA; clone size: NA; CDR3 protein: CASSGFSSPEQYF; CDR3 DNA: TGTGCCAGCAGTGGTTTCTCGAGCCCCGAGCAGTACTTC
V gene: TRBV6-5; J gene: TRBJ1-1; D gene: NA; clone size: NA; CDR3 protein: CASTRGRGASAEAFF; CDR3 DNA: TGTGCCAGCACCCGAGGGAGGGGAGCGAGCGCTGAAGCTTTCTTT
V gene: TRBV30; J gene: TRBJ1-1; D gene: TRBD1; clone size: NA; CDR3 protein: CAWGTASLEAFF; CDR3 DNA: TGTGCCTGGGGGACAGCAAGCCTAGAAGCTTTCTTT
V gene: TRBV2; J gene: TRBJ1-2; D gene: TRBD1; clone size: NA; CDR3 protein: CASSGATGYYGYTF; CDR3 DNA: TGTGCCAGCAGTGGAGCGACAGGGTACTATGGCTACACCTTC
V gene: TRBV6-5; J gene: TRBJ2-7; D gene: NA; clone size: NA; CDR3 protein: CASSRAGDSYEQYF; CDR3 DNA: TGTGCCAGCAGTAGGGCGGGTGACTCCTACGAGCAGTACTTC
V gene: TRBV30; J gene: TRBJ1-6; D gene: NA; clone size: NA; CDR3 protein: CAWSVILLRDSPLHF; CDR3 DNA: TGTGCCTGGAGTGTAATATTGTTGCGGGATTCACCCCTCCACTTT
V gene: TRBV7-6; J gene: TRBJ2-1; D gene: NA; clone size: NA; CDR3 protein: CASSLEDPGSSYNEQFF; CDR3 DNA: TGTGCCAGCAGCTTAGAAGATCCGGGATCCTCCTACAATGAGCAGTTCTTC
V gene: TRBV5-1; J gene: TRBJ1-6; D gene: TRBD1; clone size: few; CDR3 protein: CASSLPRQGLNSPLHF; CDR3 DNA: TGCGCCAGCAGCCTCCCTCGACAGGGACTCAATTCACCCCTCCACTTT
V gene: TRBV7-9; J gene: TRBJ1-5; D gene: NA; clone size: once; CDR3 protein: CASSLDEGDKHSNQPQHF; CDR3 DNA: TGTGCCAGCAGCTTAGATGAAGGGGACAAACACAGCAATCAGCCCCAGCATTTT
V gene: TRBV5-1; J gene: TRBJ2-7; D gene: TRBD1; clone size: NA; CDR3 protein: CASRIGQGPVYEQYF; CDR3 DNA: TGCGCCAGCAGAATTGGACAGGGTCCAGTCTACGAGCAGTACTTC
V gene: TRBV7-9; J gene: TRBJ1-1; D gene: NA; clone size: NA; CDR3 protein: CASSHSDGIREAFF; CDR3 DNA: TGTGCCAGCAGCCATTCTGACGGGATTCGTGAAGCTTTCTTT
V gene: TRBV7-9; J gene: TRBJ1-2; D gene: TRBD1; clone size: NA; CDR3 protein: CASSPNRQGTRGYTF; CDR3 DNA: TGTGCCAGCAGCCCGAATAGACAGGGAACAAGGGGCTACACCTTC
V gene: TRBV7-6; J gene: TRBJ1-1; D gene: TRBD1; clone size: NA; CDR3 protein: CASSSRQGLDTEAFF; CDR3 DNA: TGTGCCAGCAGCTCCCGACAGGGTCTGGACACTGAAGCTTTCTTT
V gene: TRBV1; J gene: TRBJ1-5; D gene: NA; clone size: NA; CDR3 protein: CTSSHRLRTGLGGFQPQHF; CDR3 DNA: TGCACCAGCAGCCACCGCCTCCGAACAGGGTTAGGTGGCTTTCAGCCCCAGCATTTT
V gene: TRBV7-2; J gene: TRBJ2-2; D gene: NA; clone size: NA; CDR3 protein: CASSLVGGTGELFF; CDR3 DNA: TGTGCCAGCAGCTTAGTAGGAGGCACCGGGGAGCTGTTTTTT
V gene: TRBV5-6; J gene: TRBJ2-7; D gene: NA; clone size: NA; CDR3 protein: CASSLYGVYEQYF; CDR3 DNA: TGTGCCAGCAGCTTGTATGGAGTATACGAGCAGTACTTC
V gene: TRBV2; J gene: TRBJ2-7; D gene: TRBD1; clone size: NA; CDR3 protein: CASSLQGAREQYF; CDR3 DNA: TGTGCCAGCAGCCTGCAGGGGGCGCGCGAGCAGTACTTC
V gene: TRBV12-3/TRBV12-4; J gene: TRBJ2-1; D gene: NA; clone size: NA; CDR3 protein: CASRQDSYNEQFF; CDR3 DNA: TGTGCCAGCAGACAAGACTCCTACAATGAGCAGTTCTTC
V gene: TRBV28; J gene: TRBJ1-2; D gene: TRBD1; clone size: NA; CDR3 protein: CASIRTQGTYGYTF; CDR3 DNA: TGTGCCAGCATTCGTACACAGGGGACCTATGGCTACACCTTC